This T cell receptor (beta chain) was obtained from a study of T-cell reconstitution after alpha-beta-depleted transplantation in children. Unique molecular identifiers were used in preparing the TCRbeta library. TCRdb recomputed calls from the PCR reads with MiXCR, one row per CDR3 protein. The sample has about 460,000 distinct CDR3 sequences; approximately 10% are singletons. Study-level points and caveats: High day-60 TCRbeta diversity in some patients came from surviving recipient T cells and thymic progenitors. Fresh T-cell production supplied most of the T-cell counts and diversity seen one year after transplant. It was reported that alpha-beta T cells came from several hundred expanded graft clones (about two months after transplant).

This CDR3 spans 15 amino acids. In germline, CDR1 is DFQATT, CDR2 SNEGSKA (reference sequence). Trimming cost V 0 bases and J 3 bases, with 12 bases left between them. At least ten counts were recorded for this clonotype. Its antigen is still unknown. V gene TRBV20-1 combines with J gene TRBJ1-5, with D possibly TRBD1 on 6 matching bases. This specimen was PBMCs, mostly from graft donor cells, taken 180 days after TCRalphabeta/CD19-depleted stem cell transplant. The receptor was derived from a female patient under 10 years old who had a stem cell transplant for aplastic anemia, so the T cells may come from the graft donor. CDR3 in DNA: TGCAGTGCTAGAGAGATACAGGGTTTCAATCAGCCCCAGCATTTT. It translates to CSAREIQGFNQPQHF.